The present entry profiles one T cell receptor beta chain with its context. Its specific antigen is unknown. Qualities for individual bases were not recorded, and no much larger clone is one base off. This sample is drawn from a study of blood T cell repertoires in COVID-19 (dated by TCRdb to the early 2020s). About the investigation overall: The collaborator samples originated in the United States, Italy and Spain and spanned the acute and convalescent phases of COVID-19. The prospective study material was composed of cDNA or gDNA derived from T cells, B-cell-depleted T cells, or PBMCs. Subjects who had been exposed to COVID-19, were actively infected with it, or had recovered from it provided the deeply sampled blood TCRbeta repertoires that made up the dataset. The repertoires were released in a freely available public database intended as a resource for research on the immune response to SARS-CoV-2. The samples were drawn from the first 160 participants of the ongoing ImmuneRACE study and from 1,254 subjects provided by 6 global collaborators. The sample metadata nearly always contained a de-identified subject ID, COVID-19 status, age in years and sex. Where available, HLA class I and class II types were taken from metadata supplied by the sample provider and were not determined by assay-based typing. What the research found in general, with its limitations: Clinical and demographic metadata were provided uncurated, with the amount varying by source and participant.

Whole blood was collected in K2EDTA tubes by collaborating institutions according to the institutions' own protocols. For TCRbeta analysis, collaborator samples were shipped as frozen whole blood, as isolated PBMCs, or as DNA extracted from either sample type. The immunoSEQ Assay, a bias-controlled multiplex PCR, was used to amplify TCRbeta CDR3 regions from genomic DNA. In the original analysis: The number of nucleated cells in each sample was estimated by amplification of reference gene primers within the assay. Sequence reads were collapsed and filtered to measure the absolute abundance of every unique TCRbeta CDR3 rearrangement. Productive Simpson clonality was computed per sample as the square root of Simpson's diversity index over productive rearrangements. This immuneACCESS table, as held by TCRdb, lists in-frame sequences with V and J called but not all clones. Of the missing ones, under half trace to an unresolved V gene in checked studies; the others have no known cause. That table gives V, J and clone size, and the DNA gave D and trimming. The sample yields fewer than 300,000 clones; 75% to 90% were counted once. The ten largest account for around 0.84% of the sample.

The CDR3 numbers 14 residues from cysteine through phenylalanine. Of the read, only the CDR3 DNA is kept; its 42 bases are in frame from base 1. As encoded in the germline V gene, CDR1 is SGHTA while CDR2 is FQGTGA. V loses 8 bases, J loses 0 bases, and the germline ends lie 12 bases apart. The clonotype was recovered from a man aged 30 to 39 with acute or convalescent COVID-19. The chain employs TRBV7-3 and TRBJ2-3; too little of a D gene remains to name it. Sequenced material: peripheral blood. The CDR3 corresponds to CASSIQFSTDTQYF. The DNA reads TGTGCCAGCTCAATACAGTTTAGCACAGATACGCAGTATTTT. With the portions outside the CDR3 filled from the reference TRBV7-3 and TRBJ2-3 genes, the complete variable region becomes GAGVSQTPSNKVTEKGKYVELRCDPISGHTALYWYRQSLGQGPEFLIYFQGTGAADDSGLPNDRFFAVRPEGSVSTLKIQRTERGDSAVYLCASSIQFSTDTQYFGPGTRLTVL.